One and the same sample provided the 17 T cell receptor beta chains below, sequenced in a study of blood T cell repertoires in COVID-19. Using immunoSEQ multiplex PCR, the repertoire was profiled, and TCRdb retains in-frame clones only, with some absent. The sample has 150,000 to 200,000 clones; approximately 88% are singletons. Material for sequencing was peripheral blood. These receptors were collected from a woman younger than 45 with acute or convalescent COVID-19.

CDR3 bases: TGTGCCAGCAGCTCCAAAACCGGCTCTGGAAACACCATATATTTT. It codes for CASSSKTGSGNTIYF. The chain links TRBV9 to TRBJ1-3; D remains unclear. Trimming left V 4 bases short and J 0 bases short, with 11 bases between. Germline CDR1 reads SGDLS; CDR2 reads YYNGEE. The CDR3 has 15 amino acids.

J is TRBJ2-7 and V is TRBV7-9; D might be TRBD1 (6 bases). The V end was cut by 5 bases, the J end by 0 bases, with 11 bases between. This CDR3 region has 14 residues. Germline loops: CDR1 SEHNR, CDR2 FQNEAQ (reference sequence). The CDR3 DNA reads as TGTGCCAGCAGCATGGACAGTAACTCCTACGAGCAGTACTTC. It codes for CASSMDSNSYEQYF.

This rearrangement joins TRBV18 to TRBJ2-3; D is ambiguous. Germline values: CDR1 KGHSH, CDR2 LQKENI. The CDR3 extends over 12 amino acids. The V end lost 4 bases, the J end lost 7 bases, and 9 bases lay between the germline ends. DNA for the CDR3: TGTGCCAGCTCACTCGAGGAGCATACGCAGTATTTT. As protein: CASSLEEHTQYF.

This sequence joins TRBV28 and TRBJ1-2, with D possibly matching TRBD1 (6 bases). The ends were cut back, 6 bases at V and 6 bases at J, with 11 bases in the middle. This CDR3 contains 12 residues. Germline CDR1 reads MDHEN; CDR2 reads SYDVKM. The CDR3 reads CASSQQGDGYTF. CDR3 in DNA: TGTGCCAGCAGCCAACAGGGCGATGGCTACACCTTC.

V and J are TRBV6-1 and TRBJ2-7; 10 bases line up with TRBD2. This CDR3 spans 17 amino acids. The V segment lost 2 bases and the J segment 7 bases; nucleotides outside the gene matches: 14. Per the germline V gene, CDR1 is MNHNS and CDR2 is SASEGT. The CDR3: CASSEPLAGNTAGEQYF. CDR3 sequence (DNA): TGTGCCAGCAGTGAACCACTAGCGGGAAATACAGCGGGGGAGCAGTACTTC.

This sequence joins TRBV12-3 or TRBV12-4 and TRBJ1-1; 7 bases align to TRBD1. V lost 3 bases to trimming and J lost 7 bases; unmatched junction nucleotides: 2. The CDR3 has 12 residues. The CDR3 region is CASSFGTVEAFF. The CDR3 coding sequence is TGTGCCAGCAGTTTTGGGACAGTTGAAGCTTTCTTT.

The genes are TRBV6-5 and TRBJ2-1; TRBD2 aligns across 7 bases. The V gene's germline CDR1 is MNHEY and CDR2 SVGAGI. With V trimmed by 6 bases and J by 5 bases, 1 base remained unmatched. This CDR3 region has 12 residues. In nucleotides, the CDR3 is TGTGCCAGCAGCCGGGGGGACAATGAGCAGTTCTTC. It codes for CASSRGDNEQFF.

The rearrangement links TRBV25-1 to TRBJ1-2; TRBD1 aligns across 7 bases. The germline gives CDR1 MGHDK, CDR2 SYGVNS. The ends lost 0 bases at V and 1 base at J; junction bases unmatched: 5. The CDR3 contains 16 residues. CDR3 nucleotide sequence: TGTGCCAGCAGTGAATATGGCACAGGGGATAACTATGGCTACACCTTC. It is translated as CASSEYGTGDNYGYTF.

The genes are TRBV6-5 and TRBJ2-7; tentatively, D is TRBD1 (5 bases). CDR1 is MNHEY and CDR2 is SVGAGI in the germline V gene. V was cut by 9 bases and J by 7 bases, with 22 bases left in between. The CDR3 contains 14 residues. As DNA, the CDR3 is TGTGCCAGTAAAGGCGTGAGTTGGGGCCGGGAGCAGTACTTC. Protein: CASKGVSWGREQYF.

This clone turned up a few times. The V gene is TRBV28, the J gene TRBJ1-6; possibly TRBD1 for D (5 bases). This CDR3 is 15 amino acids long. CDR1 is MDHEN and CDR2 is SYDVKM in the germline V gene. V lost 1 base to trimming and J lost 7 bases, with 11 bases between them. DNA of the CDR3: TGTGCCAGCAGTTTATTGGAGGGGCTGAATTCACCCCTCCACTTT. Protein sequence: CASSLLEGLNSPLHF.

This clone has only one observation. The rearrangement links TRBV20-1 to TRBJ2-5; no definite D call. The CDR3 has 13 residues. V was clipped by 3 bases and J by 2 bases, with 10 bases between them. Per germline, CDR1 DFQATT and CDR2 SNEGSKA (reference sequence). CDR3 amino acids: CSASEQIQETQYF. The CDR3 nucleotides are TGCAGTGCTAGTGAACAAATACAAGAGACCCAGTACTTC.

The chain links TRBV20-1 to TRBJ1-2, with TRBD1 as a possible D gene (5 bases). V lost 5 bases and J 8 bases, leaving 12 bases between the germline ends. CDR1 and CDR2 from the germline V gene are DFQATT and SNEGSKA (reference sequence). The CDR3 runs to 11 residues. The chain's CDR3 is CSASRDVGYTF. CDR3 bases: TGCAGTGCTTCGCGGGACGTCGGCTACACCTTC.

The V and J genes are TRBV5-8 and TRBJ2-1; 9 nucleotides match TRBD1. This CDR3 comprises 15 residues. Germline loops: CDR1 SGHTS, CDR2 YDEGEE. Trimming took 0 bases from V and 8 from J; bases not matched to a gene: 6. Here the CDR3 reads CASSLGQGGLDEQFF. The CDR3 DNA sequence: TGTGCCAGCAGCTTGGGACAGGGGGGCTTGGATGAGCAGTTCTTC.

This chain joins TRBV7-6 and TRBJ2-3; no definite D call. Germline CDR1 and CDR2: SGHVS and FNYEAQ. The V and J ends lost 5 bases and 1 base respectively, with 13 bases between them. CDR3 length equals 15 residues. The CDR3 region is CASSQRGLGTDTQYF. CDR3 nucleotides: TGTGCCAGCAGCCAAAGAGGCTTAGGCACAGATACGCAGTATTTT.

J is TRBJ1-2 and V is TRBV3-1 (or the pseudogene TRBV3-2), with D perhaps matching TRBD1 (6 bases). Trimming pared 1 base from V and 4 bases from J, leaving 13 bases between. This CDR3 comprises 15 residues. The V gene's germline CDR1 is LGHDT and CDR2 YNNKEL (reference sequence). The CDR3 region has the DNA TGTGCCAGCAGCCAAGGGTGGGGGCGAGGCTATGGCTACACCTTC. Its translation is CASSQGWGRGYGYTF.

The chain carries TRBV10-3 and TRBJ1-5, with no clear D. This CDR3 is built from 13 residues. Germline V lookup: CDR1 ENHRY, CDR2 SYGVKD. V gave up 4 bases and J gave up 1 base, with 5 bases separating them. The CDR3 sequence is CAISGSSNQPQHF. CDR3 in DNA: TGTGCCATCAGTGGAAGCAGCAATCAGCCCCAGCATTTT.

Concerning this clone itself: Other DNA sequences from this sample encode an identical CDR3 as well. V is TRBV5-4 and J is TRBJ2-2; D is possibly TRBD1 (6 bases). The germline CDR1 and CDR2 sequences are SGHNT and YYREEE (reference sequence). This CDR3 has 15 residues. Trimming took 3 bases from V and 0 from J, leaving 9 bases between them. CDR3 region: CASSSGTPNTGELFF. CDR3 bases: TGTGCCAGCAGCTCCGGGACACCGAACACCGGGGAGCTGTTTTTT.